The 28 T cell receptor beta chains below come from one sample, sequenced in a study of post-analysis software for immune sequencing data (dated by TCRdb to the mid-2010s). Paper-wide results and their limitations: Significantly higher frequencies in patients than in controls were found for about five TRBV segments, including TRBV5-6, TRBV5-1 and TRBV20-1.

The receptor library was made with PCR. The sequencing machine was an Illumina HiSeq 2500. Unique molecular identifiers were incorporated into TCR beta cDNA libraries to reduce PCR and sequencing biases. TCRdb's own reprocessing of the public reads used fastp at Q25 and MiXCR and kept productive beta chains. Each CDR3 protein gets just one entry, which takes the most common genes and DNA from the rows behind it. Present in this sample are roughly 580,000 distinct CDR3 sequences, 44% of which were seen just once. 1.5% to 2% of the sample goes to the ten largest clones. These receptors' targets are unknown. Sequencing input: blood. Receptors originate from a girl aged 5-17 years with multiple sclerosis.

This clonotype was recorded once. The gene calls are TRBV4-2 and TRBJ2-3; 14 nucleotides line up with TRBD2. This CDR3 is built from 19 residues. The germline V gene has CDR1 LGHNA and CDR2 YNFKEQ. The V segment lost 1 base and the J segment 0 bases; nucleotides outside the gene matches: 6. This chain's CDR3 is CASSQGTSGGPASTDTQYF. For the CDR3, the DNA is TGTGCCAGCAGCCAAGGGACTAGCGGGGGGCCGGCTAGCACAGATACGCAGTATTTT.

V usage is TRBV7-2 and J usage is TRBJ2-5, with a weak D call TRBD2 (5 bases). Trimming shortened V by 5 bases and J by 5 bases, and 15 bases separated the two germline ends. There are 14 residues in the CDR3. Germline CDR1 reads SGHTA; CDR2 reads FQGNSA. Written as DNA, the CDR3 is TGTGCCAGCAGCCGCGGACTGGTCGCTGAGACCCAGTACTTC. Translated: CASSRGLVAETQYF.

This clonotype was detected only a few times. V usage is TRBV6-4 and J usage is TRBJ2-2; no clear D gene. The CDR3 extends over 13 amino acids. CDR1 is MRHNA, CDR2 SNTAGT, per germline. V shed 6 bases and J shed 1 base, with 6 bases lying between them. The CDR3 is CASRAGNTGELFF. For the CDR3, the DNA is TGTGCCAGCAGGGCAGGGAACACCGGGGAGCTGTTTTTT.

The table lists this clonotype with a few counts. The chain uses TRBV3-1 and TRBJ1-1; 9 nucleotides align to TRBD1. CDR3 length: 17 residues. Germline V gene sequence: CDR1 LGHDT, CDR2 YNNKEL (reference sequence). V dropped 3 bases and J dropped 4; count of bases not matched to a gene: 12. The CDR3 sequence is CASSHRQGGISGTEAFF. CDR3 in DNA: TGTGCCAGCAGCCATCGACAGGGGGGGATCAGTGGCACTGAAGCTTTCTTT. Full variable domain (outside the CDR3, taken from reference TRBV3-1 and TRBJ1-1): DTAVSQTPKYLVTQMGNDKSIKCEQNLGHDTMYWYKQDSKKFLKIMFSYNNKELIINETVPNRFSPKSPDKAHLNLHINSLELGDSAVYFCASSHRQGGISGTEAFFGQGTRLTVV.

As DNA, the CDR3 is TGTGCCAGCAGCTTAAACCACAATGAGCAGTTCTTC. This codes for CASSLNHNEQFF. The chain recombines TRBV11-2 with TRBJ2-1; D is ambiguous. The germline V gene has CDR1 SGHAT and CDR2 FQNNGV. CDR3 size: 12 residues. V was shortened by 2 bases and J by 5 bases, with 4 bases between the two germline ends.

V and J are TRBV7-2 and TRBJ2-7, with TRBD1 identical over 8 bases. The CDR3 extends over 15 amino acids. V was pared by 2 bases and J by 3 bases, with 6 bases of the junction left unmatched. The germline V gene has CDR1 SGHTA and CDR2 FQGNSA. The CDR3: CASSLSRTGLYEQYF. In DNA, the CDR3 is TGTGCCAGCAGCTTATCCCGGACAGGGCTCTACGAGCAGTACTTC.

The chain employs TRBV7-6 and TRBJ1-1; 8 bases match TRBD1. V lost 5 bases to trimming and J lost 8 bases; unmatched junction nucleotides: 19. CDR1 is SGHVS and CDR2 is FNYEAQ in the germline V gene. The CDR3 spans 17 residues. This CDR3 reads CASSPGQGTGVGTEAFF. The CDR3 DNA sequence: TGTGCCAGCAGCCCCGGACAGGGAACAGGGGTGGGCACGGAAGCTTTCTTT.

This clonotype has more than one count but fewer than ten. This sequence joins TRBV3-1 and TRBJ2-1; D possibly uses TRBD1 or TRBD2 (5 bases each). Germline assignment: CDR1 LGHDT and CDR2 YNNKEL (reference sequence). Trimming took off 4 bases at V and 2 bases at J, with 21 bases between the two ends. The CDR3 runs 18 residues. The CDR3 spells CASSPGSGNKQAYNEQFF. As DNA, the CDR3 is TGTGCCAGCAGCCCTGGGAGCGGCAACAAACAGGCCTACAATGAGCAGTTCTTC.

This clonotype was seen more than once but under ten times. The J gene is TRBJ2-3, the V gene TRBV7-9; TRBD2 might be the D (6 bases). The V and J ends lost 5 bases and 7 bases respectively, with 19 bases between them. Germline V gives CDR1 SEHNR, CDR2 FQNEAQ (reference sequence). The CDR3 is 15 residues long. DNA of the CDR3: TGTGCCAGCAGCACCATCGGAGGGACCCAATATACGCAGTATTTT. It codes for CASSTIGGTQYTQYF.

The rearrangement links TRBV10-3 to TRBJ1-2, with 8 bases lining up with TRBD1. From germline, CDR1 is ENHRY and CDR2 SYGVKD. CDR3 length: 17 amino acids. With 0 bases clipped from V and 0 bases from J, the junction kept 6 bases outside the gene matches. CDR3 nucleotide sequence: TGTGCCATCAGTGAGTCTGCAGGGGGCCTGGCTAACTATGGCTACACCTTC. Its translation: CAISESAGGLANYGYTF.

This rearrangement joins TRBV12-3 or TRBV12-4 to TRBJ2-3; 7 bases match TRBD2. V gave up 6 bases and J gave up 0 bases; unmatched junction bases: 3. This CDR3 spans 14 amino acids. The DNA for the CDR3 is TGTGCCAGCAGGTCTAGCGGTAGCACAGATACGCAGTATTTT. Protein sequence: CASRSSGSTDTQYF.

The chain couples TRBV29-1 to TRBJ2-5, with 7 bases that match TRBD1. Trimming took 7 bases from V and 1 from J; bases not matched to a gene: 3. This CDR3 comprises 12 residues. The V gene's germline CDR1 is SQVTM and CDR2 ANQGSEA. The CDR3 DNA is TGCAGCGGGGGACAGTTCCAAGAGACCCAGTACTTC. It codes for CSGGQFQETQYF.

The CDR3 is CASSLFVTRETQYF. For the CDR3, the DNA is TGTGCCAGCAGCTTATTTGTGACAAGGGAGACCCAGTACTTC. V is TRBV5-8 and J is TRBJ2-5; D unresolved. Germline V gene lookup returns CDR1 SGHTS and CDR2 YDEGEE. CDR3 length: 14 amino acids. Trimming took 2 bases from V and 5 from J, leaving 13 bases between them.

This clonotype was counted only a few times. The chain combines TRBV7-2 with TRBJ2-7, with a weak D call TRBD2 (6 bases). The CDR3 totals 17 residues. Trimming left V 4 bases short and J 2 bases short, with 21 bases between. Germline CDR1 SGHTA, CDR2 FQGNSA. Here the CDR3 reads CASSWTTGTASTYEQYF. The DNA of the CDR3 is TGTGCCAGCAGCTGGACGACCGGGACTGCCTCAACCTACGAGCAGTACTTC.

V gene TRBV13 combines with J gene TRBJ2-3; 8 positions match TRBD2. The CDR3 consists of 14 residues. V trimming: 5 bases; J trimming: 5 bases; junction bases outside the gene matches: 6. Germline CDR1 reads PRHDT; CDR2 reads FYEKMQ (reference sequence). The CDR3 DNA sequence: TGTGCCAGCAGCGACTCTCGGGGGGGAGATACGCAGTATTTT. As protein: CASSDSRGGDTQYF.

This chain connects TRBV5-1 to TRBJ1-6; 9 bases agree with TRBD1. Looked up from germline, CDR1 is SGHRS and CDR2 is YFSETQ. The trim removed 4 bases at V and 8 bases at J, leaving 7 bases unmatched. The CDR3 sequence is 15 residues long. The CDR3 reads CASSQGTGRHSPLHF. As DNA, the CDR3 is TGCGCCAGCAGCCAAGGGACAGGGAGACATTCACCCCTCCACTTT.

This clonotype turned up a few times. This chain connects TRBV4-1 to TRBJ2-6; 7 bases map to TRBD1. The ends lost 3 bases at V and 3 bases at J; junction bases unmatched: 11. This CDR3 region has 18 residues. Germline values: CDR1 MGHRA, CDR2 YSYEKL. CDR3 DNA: TGCGCCAGCAGCCAGCAACCGGGACAGCCGAGTGGGGCCAACGTCCTGACTTTC. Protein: CASSQQPGQPSGANVLTF.

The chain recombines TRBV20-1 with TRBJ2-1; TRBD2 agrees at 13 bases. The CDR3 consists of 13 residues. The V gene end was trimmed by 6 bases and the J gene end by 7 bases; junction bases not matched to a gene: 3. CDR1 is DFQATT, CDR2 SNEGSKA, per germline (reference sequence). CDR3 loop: CSATSGRGNEQFF. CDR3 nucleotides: TGCAGTGCCACTAGCGGGAGGGGGAATGAGCAGTTCTTC.

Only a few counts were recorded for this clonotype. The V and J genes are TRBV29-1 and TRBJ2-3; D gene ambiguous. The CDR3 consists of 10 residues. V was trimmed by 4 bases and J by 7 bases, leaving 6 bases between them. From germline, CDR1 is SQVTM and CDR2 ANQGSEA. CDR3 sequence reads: CSVGPNTQYF. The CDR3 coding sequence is TGCAGCGTTGGCCCCAATACGCAGTATTTT.

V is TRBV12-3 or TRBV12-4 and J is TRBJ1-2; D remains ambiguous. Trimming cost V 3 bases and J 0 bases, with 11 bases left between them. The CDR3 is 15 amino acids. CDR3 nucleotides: TGTGCCAGCAGTTTGTCTCCCGGCCCTAACTATGGCTACACCTTC. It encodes CASSLSPGPNYGYTF.

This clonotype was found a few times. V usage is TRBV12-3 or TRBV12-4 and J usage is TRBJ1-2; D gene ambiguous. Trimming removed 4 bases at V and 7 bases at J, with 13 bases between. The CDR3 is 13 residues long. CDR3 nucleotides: TGTGCCAGCAGTTCCTTAGAGACAAGTGGCTACACCTTC. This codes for CASSSLETSGYTF.

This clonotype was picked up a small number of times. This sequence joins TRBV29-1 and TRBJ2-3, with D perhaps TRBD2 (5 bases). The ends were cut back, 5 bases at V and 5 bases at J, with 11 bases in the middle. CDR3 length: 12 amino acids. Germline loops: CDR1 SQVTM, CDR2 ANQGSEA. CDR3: CSVRGSEDTQYF. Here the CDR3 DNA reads TGCAGCGTTCGAGGGTCTGAAGATACGCAGTATTTT.

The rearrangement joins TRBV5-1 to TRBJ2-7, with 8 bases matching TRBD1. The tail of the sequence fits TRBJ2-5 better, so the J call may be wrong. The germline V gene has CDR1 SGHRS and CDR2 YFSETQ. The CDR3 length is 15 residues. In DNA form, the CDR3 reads TGCGCCAGCAGCAAACAGGGGGTTAGTGGAGAGACCCAGTACTTC. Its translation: CASSKQGVSGETQYF.

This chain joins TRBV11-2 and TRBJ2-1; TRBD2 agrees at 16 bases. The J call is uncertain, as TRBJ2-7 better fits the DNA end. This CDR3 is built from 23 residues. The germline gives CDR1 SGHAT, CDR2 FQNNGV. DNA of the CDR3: TGTGCCAGCAGCCAGACCCGCTTTGGGACTAGCGGGAGGGCCCCTAGATCCTACAATGAGCAGTACTTC. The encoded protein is CASSQTRFGTSGRAPRSYNEQYF.

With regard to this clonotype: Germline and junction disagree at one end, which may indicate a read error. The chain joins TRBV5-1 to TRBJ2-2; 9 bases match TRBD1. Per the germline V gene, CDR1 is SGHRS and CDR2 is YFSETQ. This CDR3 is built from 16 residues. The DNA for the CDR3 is TGCGCCAGCAGCTCGGGGACAGGGAAATCCCCCGGGAAGCTGTTTTTT. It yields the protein CASSSGTGKSPGKLFF.

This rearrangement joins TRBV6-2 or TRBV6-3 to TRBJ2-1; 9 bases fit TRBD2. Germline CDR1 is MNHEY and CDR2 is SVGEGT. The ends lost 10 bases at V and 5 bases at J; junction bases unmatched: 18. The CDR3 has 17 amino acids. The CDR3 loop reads CATTEASGAPGDNEQFF. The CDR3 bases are TGTGCCACCACGGAGGCTAGCGGGGCTCCTGGAGACAATGAGCAGTTCTTC.

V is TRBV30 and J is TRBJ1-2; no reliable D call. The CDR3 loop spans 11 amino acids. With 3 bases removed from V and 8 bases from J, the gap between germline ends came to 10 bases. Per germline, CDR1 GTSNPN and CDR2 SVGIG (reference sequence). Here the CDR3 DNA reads TGTGCCTGGAGCGGCCTGAAGGGCTACACCTTC. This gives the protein CAWSGLKGYTF.

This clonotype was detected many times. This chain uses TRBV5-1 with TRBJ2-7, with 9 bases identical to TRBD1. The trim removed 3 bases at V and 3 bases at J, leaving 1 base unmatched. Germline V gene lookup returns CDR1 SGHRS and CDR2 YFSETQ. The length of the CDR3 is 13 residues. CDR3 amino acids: CASSWGQGYEQYF. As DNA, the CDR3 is TGCGCCAGCAGCTGGGGACAGGGCTACGAGCAGTACTTC.